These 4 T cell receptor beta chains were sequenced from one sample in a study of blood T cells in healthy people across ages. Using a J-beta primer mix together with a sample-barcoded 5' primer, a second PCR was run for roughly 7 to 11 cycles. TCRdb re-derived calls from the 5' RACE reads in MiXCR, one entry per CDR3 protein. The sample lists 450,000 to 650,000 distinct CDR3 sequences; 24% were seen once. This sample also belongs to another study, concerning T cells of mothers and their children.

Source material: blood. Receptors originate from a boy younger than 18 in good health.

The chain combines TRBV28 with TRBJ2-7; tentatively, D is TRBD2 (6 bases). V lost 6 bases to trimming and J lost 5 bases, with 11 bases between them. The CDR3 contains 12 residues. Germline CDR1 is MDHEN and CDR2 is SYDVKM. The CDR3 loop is CASSGGIHEQYF. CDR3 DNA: TGTGCCAGCAGCGGGGGTATCCACGAGCAGTACTTC. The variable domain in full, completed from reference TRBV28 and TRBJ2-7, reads DVKVTQSSRYLVKRTGEKVFLECVQDMDHENMFWYRQDPGLGLRLIYFSYDVKMKEKGDIPEGYSVSREKKERFSLILESASTNQTSMYLCASSGGIHEQYFGPGTRLTVT.

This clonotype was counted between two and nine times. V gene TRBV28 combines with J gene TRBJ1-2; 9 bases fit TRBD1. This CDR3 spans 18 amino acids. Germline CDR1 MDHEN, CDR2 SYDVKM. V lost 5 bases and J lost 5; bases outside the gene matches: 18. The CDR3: CASSPPLTGGLPTYGYTF. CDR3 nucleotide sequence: TGTGCCAGCAGTCCCCCCTTGACAGGGGGTCTCCCCACTTATGGCTACACCTTC.

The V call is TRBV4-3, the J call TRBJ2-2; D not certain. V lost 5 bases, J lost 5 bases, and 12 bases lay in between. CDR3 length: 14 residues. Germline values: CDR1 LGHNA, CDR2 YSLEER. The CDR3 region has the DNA TGCGCCAGCAGCGTTTCCCCCAGTACCGGGGAGCTGTTTTTT. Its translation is CASSVSPSTGELFF.

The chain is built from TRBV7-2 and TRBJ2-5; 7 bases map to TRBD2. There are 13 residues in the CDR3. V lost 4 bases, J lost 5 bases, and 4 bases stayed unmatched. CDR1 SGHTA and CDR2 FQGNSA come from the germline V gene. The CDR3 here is CASSYNGGETQYF. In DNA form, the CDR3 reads TGTGCCAGCAGCTATAACGGGGGGGAGACCCAGTACTTC.